Listed below are T cell receptor beta chains from one sample, sequenced in a study of cytomegalovirus exposure and HLA in healthy donors. Sequenced by immunoSEQ multiplex PCR; TCRdb stores in-frame clones only, minus some. The sample has under 200,000 clones, around 80% seen once; the top ten hold 4% to 5.5%. The sample was PBMCs. These receptors were collected from a male donor in good health and CMV-seronegative. The CDR3 runs from the conserved cysteine through the conserved F or W. The D gene is left open where the match is weak. Some rows have no size entry. The others give once, few or many, or a class for an expanded clone.

d_call,clone_size,cdr3_length,v_call,j_call,cdr3_aa,cdr3_nt
TRBD1,NA,15,TRBV5-1,TRBJ1-1,CASSYLQGVNTEAFF,TGCGCCAGCAGTTACTTACAGGGGGTGAACACTGAAGCTTTCTTT
NA,once,13,TRBV6-1,TRBJ2-3,CASSEKGSDTQYF,TGTGCCAGCAGTGAGAAGGGGTCAGATACGCAGTATTTT
NA,NA,14,TRBV6-5,TRBJ1-2,CASSYSNTGLSYTF,TGTGCCAGCAGTTACTCGAACACAGGCCTATCCTACACCTTC
TRBD2,NA,16,TRBV27,TRBJ2-7,CASSHAAGELSYEQYF,TGTGCCAGCAGCCATGCGGCGGGAGAGCTGTCCTACGAGCAGTACTTC
NA,NA,12,TRBV28,TRBJ1-1,CASRVRGTEAFF,TGTGCCAGCAGGGTACGGGGGACTGAAGCTTTCTTT
NA,NA,13,TRBV7-9,TRBJ1-5,CASSLSGVQPQHF,TGTGCCAGCAGCTTATCAGGGGTCCAGCCCCAGCATTTT
NA,NA,14,TRBV6-5,TRBJ1-6,CASRQGPPNSPLHF,TGTGCCAGCAGACAGGGCCCTCCCAATTCACCCCTCCACTTT
TRBD1,once,16,TRBV4-1,TRBJ2-7,CASSQVGWDRTYEQYF,TGCGCCAGCAGCCAAGTGGGTTGGGACAGGACCTACGAGCAGTACTTC
TRBD2,NA,19,TRBV4-1,TRBJ2-7,CASSRGSGLAGGSSYEQYF,TGCGCCAGCAGCCGGGGGAGTGGACTAGCGGGAGGTTCCTCCTACGAGCAGTACTTC
NA,NA,14,TRBV7-9,TRBJ2-2,CASSLSGNTGELFF,TGTGCCAGCAGCTTATCCGGGAACACCGGGGAGCTGTTTTTT
TRBD1,NA,15,TRBV28,TRBJ1-2,CASSLPRDRGPGYTF,TGTGCCAGCAGTTTGCCTCGGGACAGGGGGCCTGGCTACACCTTC
TRBD1,NA,14,TRBV9,TRBJ2-7,CASSARTGGAEQYF,TGTGCCAGCAGCGCACGGACAGGGGGCGCCGAGCAGTACTTC
TRBD1,NA,12,TRBV2,TRBJ1-1,CASDRGNTEAFF,TGTGCCAGCGACAGGGGGAACACTGAAGCTTTCTTT
TRBD1,NA,16,TRBV6-5,TRBJ2-5,CASSYSKRGLGETQYF,TGTGCCAGCAGTTACTCGAAGAGGGGGCTGGGTGAGACCCAGTACTTC
TRBD2,NA,14,TRBV27,TRBJ2-3,CASSAGTSSQSQYF,TGTGCCAGCAGTGCCGGGACTAGTTCCCAATCGCAGTATTTT
TRBD1,NA,14,TRBV7-9,TRBJ1-1,CATLSGTGGYEAFF,TGTGCCACACTTTCCGGGACAGGGGGTTATGAAGCTTTCTTT
TRBD1,NA,15,TRBV27,TRBJ2-7,CASSWTGGYSYEQYF,TGTGCCAGCAGTTGGACAGGGGGCTACTCCTACGAGCAGTACTTC
TRBD2,NA,15,TRBV5-4,TRBJ2-7,CASSGEGRVNYEQYF,TGTGCCAGCAGCGGGGAGGGCAGGGTCAACTACGAGCAGTACTTC
TRBD1,NA,16,TRBV10-3,TRBJ1-2,CAISESSGQGNYGYTF,TGTGCCATCAGTGAGTCGAGCGGACAGGGGAACTATGGCTACACCTTC
TRBD1,NA,14,TRBV2,TRBJ1-5,CASSGQGKGQPQHF,TGTGCCAGCTCAGGACAGGGAAAGGGACAGCCCCAGCATTTT
TRBD1,few,14,TRBV6-5,TRBJ1-5,CASSPGTGVQPQHF,TGTGCCAGCAGTCCCGGGACAGGGGTTCAGCCCCAGCATTTT
TRBD2,NA,14,TRBV11-3,TRBJ2-1,CASSLAAGVAEQFF,TGTGCCAGCAGCTTAGCAGCGGGGGTTGCTGAGCAGTTCTTC
NA,NA,15,TRBV6-1,TRBJ1-5,CASSTSGAGNQPQHF,TGTGCCAGCTCTACTTCAGGGGCCGGCAATCAGCCCCAGCATTTT
NA,NA,13,TRBV9,TRBJ2-5,CASSPGSQETQYF,TGTGCCAGCAGCCCGGGGAGCCAAGAGACCCAGTACTTC
TRBD1,NA,13,TRBV9,TRBJ2-2,CASSETGEGELFF,TGTGCCAGCAGCGAGACAGGGGAGGGGGAGCTGTTTTTT
TRBD2,NA,15,TRBV4-1,TRBJ2-7,CASSQSQRGWVEQYF,TGCGCCAGCAGCCAATCTCAGCGGGGGTGGGTCGAGCAGTACTTC
NA,NA,16,TRBV7-2,TRBJ2-1,CASSLGSTSSYNEQFF,TGTGCCAGCAGCTTAGGTTCGACTAGCTCCTACAATGAGCAGTTCTTC
TRBD2,NA,14,TRBV7-8,TRBJ2-1,CASSLSTGRYEQFF,TGTGCCAGCAGCTTAAGTACCGGGAGGTATGAGCAGTTCTTC
NA,once,18,TRBV14,TRBJ2-1,CASSPPPMTASSYNEQFF,TGTGCCAGCAGCCCACCTCCTATGACGGCTAGCTCCTACAATGAGCAGTTCTTC
TRBD1,few,15,TRBV6-1,TRBJ2-7,CASRSLRDSSYEQYF,TGTGCCAGCAGATCTCTCCGGGACAGCTCCTACGAGCAGTACTTC
TRBD1,NA,14,TRBV5-8,TRBJ1-2,CASSRQGENYGYTF,TGTGCCAGCAGCCGACAGGGGGAGAACTATGGCTACACCTTC
TRBD1,NA,15,TRBV4-1,TRBJ2-7,CASSQVGQGSYEQYF,TGCGCCAGCAGCCAAGTGGGACAGGGTTCCTACGAGCAGTACTTC
TRBD2,few,16,TRBV5-1,TRBJ2-1,CASSLELRGGYNEQFF,TGCGCCAGCAGCTTGGAATTGCGGGGGGGCTACAATGAGCAGTTCTTC
TRBD1,NA,20,TRBV7-3,TRBJ2-1,CASSSRFKGTGPDSYNEQFF,TGTGCCAGCAGCTCGCGATTTAAGGGGACAGGGCCGGACTCCTACAATGAGCAGTTCTTC
TRBD1,NA,14,TRBV5-1,TRBJ2-3,CASSGQGTPDTQYF,TGCGCCAGCAGCGGACAGGGGACCCCAGATACGCAGTATTTT
NA,NA,11,TRBV5-5,TRBJ1-2,CASSLDGGYTF,TGTGCCAGCAGCTTGGACGGGGGCTACACCTTC
NA,few,13,TRBV10-3,TRBJ1-1,CAIGGVLNTEAFF,TGTGCCATCGGGGGGGTTCTTAACACTGAAGCTTTCTTT
TRBD1,few,13,TRBV19,TRBJ2-4,CASSTDRGDIQYF,TGTGCCAGTAGTACGGACAGGGGGGACATTCAGTACTTC
TRBD2,NA,17,TRBV5-5,TRBJ2-7,CASSVGLTSVLPYEQYF,TGTGCCAGCAGCGTAGGCCTCACTAGCGTTTTGCCCTACGAGCAGTACTTC
NA,once,14,TRBV29-1,TRBJ2-7,CSVEDPQGQYEQYF,TGCAGCGTTGAAGATCCCCAGGGGCAGTACGAGCAGTACTTC